This TCR beta chain was captured by sequencing in a study of cytomegalovirus exposure and HLA in healthy donors. This clone was picked up one time. The CDR3 has 16 residues. Germline CDR1 reads LNHDA; CDR2 reads SQIVND (reference sequence). Trimming removed 5 bases from V and 6 bases from J; junction bases left unmatched: 9. PCR involved 60 Vbeta and 13 Jbeta primers. Data came from immunoSEQ multiplex PCR; TCRdb stores just in-frame clones and leaves some out. The table shows fewer than 85,000 clones, with 75% to 85% occurring only once. The chain joins TRBV19 to TRBJ1-5, with 11 positions matching TRBD1. The sequenced material came from PBMCs. This TCR was sampled from a man aged 35-49 years in good health and CMV-seronegative. This CDR3 reads CASSPWGQGVFQPQHF. The CDR3 DNA reads TGTGCCAGTAGTCCCTGGGGACAGGGGGTTTTTCAGCCCCAGCATTTT. The full variable domain, completed using reference TRBV19 and TRBJ1-5, is DGGITQSPKYLFRKEGQNVTLSCEQNLNHDAMYWYRQDPGQGLRLIYYSQIVNDFQKGDIAEGYSVSREKKESFPLTVTSAQKNPTAFYLCASSPWGQGVFQPQHFGDGTRLSIL.